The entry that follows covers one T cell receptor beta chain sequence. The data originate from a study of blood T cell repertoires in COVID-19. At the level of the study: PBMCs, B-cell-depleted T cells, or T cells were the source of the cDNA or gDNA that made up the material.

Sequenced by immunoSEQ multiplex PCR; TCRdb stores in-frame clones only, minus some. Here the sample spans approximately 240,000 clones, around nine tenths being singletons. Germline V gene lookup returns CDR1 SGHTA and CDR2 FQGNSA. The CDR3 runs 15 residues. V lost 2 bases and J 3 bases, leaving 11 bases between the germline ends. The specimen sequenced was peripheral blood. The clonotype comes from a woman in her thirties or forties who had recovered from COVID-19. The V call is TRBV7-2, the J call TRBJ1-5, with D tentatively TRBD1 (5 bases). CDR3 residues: CASSLRGTLNQPQHF. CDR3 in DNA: TGTGCCAGCAGCTTACGCGGGACCCTCAATCAGCCCCAGCATTTT.